This T cell receptor (beta chain) originates from a study of blood T cells in healthy people across ages. This CDR3 is 14 amino acids long. The V gene lost 7 bases and the J gene lost 1 base, with 13 bases spanning the gap. Next came a second PCR, run for about 7 to 12 cycles, which used a sample-barcoded 5' primer along with a J-beta primer mix. TCRdb called the 5' RACE reads again in MiXCR, with one record for every CDR3 protein. This table has hundreds of thousands of distinct CDR3 sequences, 32% appearing once. In this sample, this clonotype turned up many times. This TCR derives from an elderly woman in good health. The material sequenced was blood. The chain links TRBV12-3 or TRBV12-4 to TRBJ1-1, with a weak D call TRBD1 (6 bases). The CDR3 protein is CASKVRGGNTEAFF. The CDR3 DNA is TGTGCCAGCAAGGTTCGAGGGGGGAACACTGAAGCTTTCTTT.